This T cell receptor (beta chain) was captured in a study of Ad26.COV2.S vaccination and SARS-CoV-2 variants. The study's findings and limits: Ad26.COV2.S recipients had broader spike-specific TCRs (P = 0.0014).

On this clone itself: What it binds is unknown.

Treatment given: some 20 received Ad26.COV2.S at low or high dose, single or two shots; 5 received placebo; per-sample allocation not given. Day 63 following the first vaccine or placebo injection was when the samples were taken. Assay used: immunoSEQ multiplex PCR; TCRdb lists only in-frame clones, some missing. Seen here are 300,000 to 350,000 clones, about 88% observed once, and the top ten hold approximately 5.9%. The receptor comes from a person aged 18-60 years who received the Ad26.COV2.S COVID-19 vaccine or a placebo. The specimen was peripheral blood, collected in a trial of Ad26.COV2.S vaccine versus placebo.

The CDR3 region is CASSLNPGQSNQPQHF. For the CDR3, the DNA is TGTGCCAGCAGCTTGAACCCGGGACAGAGCAATCAGCCCCAGCATTTT. The V call is TRBV5-4, the J call TRBJ1-5, with 7 bases that match TRBD1. CDR1 SGHNT and CDR2 YYREEE come from the germline V gene (reference sequence). After removal of 1 base from V and 1 base from J, the junction contained 5 bases not matched to a gene. The CDR3 sequence is 16 residues long.